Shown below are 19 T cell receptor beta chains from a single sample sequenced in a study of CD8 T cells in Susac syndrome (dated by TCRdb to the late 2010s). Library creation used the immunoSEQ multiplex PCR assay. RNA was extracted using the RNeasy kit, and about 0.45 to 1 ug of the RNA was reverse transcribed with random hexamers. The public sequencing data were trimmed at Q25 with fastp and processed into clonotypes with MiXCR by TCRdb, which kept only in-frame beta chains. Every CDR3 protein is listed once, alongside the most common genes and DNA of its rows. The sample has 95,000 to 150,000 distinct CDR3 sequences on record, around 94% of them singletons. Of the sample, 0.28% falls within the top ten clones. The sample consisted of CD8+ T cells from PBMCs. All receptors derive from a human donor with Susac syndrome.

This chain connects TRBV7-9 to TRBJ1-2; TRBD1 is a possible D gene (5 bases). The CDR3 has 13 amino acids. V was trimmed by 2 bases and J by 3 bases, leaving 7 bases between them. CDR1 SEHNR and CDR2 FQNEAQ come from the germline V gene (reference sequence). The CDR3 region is CASSLSTDYGYTF. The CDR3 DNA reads TGTGCCAGCAGCTTATCGACAGACTATGGCTACACCTTC. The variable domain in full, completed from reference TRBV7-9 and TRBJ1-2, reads DTGVSQNPRHKITKRGQNVTFRCDPISEHNRLYWYRQTLGQGPEFLTYFQNEAQLEKSRLLSDRFSAERPKGSFSTLEIQRTEQGDSAMYLCASSLSTDYGYTFGSGTRLTVV.

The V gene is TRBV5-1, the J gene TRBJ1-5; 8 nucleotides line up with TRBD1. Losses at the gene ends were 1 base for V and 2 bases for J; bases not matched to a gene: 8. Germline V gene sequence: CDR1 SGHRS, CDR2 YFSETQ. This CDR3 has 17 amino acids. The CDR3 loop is CASSLWGKQGGNQPQHF. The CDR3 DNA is TGCGCCAGCAGCTTGTGGGGGAAACAGGGGGGCAATCAGCCCCAGCATTTT.

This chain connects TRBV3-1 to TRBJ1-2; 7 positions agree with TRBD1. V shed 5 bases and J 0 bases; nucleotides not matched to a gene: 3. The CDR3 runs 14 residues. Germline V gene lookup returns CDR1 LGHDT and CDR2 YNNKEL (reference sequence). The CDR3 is CASSTGDSNYGYTF. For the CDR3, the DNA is TGTGCCAGCAGCACAGGGGATTCTAACTATGGCTACACCTTC.

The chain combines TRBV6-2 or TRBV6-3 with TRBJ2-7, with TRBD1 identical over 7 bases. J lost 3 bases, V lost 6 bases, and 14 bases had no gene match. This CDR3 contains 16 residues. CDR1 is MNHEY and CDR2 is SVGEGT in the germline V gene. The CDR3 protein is CASRVDPTGRSYEQYF. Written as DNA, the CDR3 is TGTGCCAGCAGAGTCGATCCGACAGGGCGGAGCTACGAGCAGTACTTC.

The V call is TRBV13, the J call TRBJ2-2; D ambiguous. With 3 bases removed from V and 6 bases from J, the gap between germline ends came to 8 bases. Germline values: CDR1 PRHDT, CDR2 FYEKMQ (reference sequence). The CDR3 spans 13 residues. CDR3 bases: TGTGCCAGCAGCTTTGCTACGGCCGGGGAGCTGTTTTTT. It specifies CASSFATAGELFF.

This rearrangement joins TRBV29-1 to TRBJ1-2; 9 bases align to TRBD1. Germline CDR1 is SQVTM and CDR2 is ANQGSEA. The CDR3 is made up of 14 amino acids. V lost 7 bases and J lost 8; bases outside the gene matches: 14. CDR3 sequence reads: CSDSRTTGGRGYTF. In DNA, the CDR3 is TGCAGCGACTCTAGAACGACAGGGGGGAGAGGCTACACCTTC.

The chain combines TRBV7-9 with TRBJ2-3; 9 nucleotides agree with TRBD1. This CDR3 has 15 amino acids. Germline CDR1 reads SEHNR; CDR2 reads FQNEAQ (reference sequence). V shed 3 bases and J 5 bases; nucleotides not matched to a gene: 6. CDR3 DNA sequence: TGTGCCAGCAGCTTGGGACAGGGAGTCGGAGATACGCAGTATTTT. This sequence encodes CASSLGQGVGDTQYF.

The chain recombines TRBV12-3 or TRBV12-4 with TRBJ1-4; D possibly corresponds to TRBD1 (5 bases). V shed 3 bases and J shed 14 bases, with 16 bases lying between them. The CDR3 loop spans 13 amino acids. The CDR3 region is CASSLELYGGLFF. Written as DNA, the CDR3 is TGTGCCAGCAGTTTGGAGTTATACGGGGGGCTGTTTTTT.

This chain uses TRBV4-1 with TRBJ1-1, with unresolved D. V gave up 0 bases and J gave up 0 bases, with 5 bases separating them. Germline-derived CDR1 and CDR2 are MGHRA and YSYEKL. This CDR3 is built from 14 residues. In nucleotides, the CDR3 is TGCGCCAGCAGCCAAGACAGATTGAACACTGAAGCTTTCTTT. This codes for CASSQDRLNTEAFF.

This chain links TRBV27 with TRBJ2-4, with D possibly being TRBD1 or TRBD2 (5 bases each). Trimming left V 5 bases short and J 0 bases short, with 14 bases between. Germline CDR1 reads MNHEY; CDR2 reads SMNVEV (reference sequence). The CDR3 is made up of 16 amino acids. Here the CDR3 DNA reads TGTGCCAGCAGTCCGACTACAGGTGGAGCCAAAAACATTCAGTACTTC. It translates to CASSPTTGGAKNIQYF.

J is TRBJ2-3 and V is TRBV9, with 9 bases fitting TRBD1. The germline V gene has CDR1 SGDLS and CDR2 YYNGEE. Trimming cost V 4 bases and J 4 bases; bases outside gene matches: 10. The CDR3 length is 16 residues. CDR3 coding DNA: TGTGCCAGCAGCCTCCCCGGGGACAGGGTTGCAGATACGCAGTATTTT. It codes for CASSLPGDRVADTQYF.

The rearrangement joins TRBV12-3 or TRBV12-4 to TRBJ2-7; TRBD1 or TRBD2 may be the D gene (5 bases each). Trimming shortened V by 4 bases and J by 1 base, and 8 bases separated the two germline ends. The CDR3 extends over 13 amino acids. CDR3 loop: CASSWDPSYEQYF. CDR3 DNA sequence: TGTGCCAGCAGTTGGGACCCGTCCTACGAGCAGTACTTC.

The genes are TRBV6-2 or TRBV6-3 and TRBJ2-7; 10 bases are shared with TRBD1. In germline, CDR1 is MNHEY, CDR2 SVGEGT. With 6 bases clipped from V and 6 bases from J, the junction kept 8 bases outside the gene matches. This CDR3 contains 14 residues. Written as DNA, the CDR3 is TGTGCCAGCAGGCCGAGACAGGGGGCTGGCGAGCAGTACTTC. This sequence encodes CASRPRQGAGEQYF.

The CDR3 DNA sequence: TGTGCCAGCAGCTTGCAGGGAAATACGCAGTATTTT. Its translation: CASSLQGNTQYF. The gene calls are TRBV13 and TRBJ2-3; D possibly corresponds to TRBD1 (5 bases). This CDR3 spans 12 amino acids. Germline CDR1 PRHDT, CDR2 FYEKMQ (reference sequence). V was pared by 3 bases and J by 7 bases, with 8 bases between.

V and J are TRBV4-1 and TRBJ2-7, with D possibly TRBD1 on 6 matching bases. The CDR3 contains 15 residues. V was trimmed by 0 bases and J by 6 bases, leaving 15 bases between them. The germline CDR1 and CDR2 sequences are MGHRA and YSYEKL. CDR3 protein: CASSQDLAEGGEQYF. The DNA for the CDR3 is TGCGCCAGCAGCCAAGATTTGGCTGAAGGGGGCGAGCAGTACTTC.

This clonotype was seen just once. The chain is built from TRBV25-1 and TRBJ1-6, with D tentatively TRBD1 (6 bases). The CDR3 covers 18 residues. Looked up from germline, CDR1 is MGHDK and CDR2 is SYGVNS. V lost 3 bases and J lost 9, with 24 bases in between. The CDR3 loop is CASSDRGTGGLRVSPLHF. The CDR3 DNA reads TGTGCCAGCAGTGATCGGGGGACGGGGGGCCTTCGTGTTTCACCCCTCCACTTT.

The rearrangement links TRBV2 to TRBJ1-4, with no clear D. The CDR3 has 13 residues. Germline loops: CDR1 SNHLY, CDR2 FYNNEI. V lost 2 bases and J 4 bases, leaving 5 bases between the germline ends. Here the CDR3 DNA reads TGTGCCAGCAGTGAACTGTTTAATGAAAAACTGTTTTTT. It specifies CASSELFNEKLFF.

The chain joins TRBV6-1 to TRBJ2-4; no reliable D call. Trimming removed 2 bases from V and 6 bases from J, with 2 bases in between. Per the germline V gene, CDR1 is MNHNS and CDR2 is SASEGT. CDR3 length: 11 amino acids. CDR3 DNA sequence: TGTGCCAGCAGTGAACTAAACATTCAGTACTTC. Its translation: CASSELNIQYF.

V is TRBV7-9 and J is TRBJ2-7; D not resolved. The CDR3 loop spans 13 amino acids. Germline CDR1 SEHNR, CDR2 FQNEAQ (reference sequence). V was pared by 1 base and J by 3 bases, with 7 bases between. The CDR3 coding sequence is TGTGCCAGCAGCTTAGGCCGCAGCTACGAGCAGTACTTC. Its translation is CASSLGRSYEQYF.